These 26 T cell receptor beta chains originate from one sample sequenced in a study of T-cell reconstitution after alpha-beta-depleted transplantation in children. Unique molecular identifiers featured in how the TCRbeta library was prepared. TCRdb used MiXCR to reprocess the PCR reads, holding one entry per CDR3 protein. The table lists about 210,000 distinct CDR3 sequences, around a sixth of them singletons. Here the sequenced sample was PBMCs, mostly from graft donor cells, taken 360 days after TCRalphabeta/CD19-depleted stem cell transplant. These receptors all come from a male patient aged 2 to 10 who had a stem cell transplant for acute lymphoblastic leukemia, so the T cells may come from the graft donor.

The chain is built from TRBV7-7 and TRBJ2-7; 7 bases are shared with TRBD1. The CDR3 sequence is 13 residues long. Per the germline V gene, CDR1 is SSHAT and CDR2 is FNYEAQ (reference sequence). V lost 5 bases, J lost 2 bases, and 3 bases stayed unmatched. The CDR3 region has the DNA TGTGCCAGCAGCGAAGGGACAGCCTACGAGCAGTACTTC. This sequence encodes CASSEGTAYEQYF.

The chain has TRBV6-1 and TRBJ2-5; D is perhaps TRBD1 (5 bases). Trimming removed 6 bases from V and 7 bases from J, with 15 bases in between. Per the germline V gene, CDR1 is MNHNS and CDR2 is SASEGT. The CDR3 contains 13 residues. CDR3 bases: TGTGCCAGCAGCTCTGGGGCATGGGGGACCCAGTACTTC. As protein: CASSSGAWGTQYF.

This clonotype was seen at least ten times. The rearrangement joins TRBV7-2 to TRBJ2-3, with a possible D match to TRBD2 (5 bases). CDR1 and CDR2 (germline): SGHTA, FQGNSA. Trimming took off 4 bases at V and 4 bases at J, with 18 bases between the two ends. This CDR3 spans 16 amino acids. CDR3 nucleotides: TGTGCCAGCAGCTCCTCGAGGAGGATTGCCGCAGATACGCAGTATTTT. It translates to CASSSSRRIAADTQYF.

This clonotype was counted ten times or more. V and J are TRBV29-1 and TRBJ2-7; D is undetermined. The CDR3 is 13 amino acids. V was trimmed by 4 bases and J by 1 base, leaving 11 bases between them. Germline V gene data show CDR1 as SQVTM and CDR2 as ANQGSEA. CDR3 nucleotides: TGCAGCGTTGTGTCTGGTAGATCCTACGAGCAGTACTTC. This gives the protein CSVVSGRSYEQYF.

This clonotype was counted between two and nine times. The chain joins TRBV10-3 to TRBJ2-5, with D perhaps matching TRBD2 (7 bases). CDR3 length: 13 amino acids. Germline lookup yields CDR1 ENHRY and CDR2 SYGVKD. V lost 4 bases to trimming and J lost 5 bases, with 11 bases between them. DNA of the CDR3: TGTGCCATCAGTGCGGGGGGCGGGGAGACCCAGTACTTC. Translated: CAISAGGGETQYF.

This clonotype was observed at least ten times. The chain is built from TRBV5-1 and TRBJ2-7; TRBD1 matches 9 bases. This CDR3 has 15 amino acids. Germline V gene data show CDR1 as SGHRS and CDR2 as YFSETQ. With V trimmed by 3 bases and J by 0 bases, 4 bases remained unmatched. CDR3 sequence (DNA): TGCGCCAGCAGCTCCTGGACAGGGGACTCCTACGAGCAGTACTTC. It encodes CASSSWTGDSYEQYF.

This clonotype showed up just once. A junction boundary mismatches the germline segment, possibly from a read error. The rearrangement links TRBV7-7 to TRBJ2-5; TRBD2 matches 13 bases. This CDR3 has 16 amino acids. Germline V gives CDR1 SSHAT, CDR2 FNYEAQ (reference sequence). CDR3 sequence reads: CASSLLAGGPEETQYF. CDR3 nucleotide sequence: TGTGCTAGCAGCTTACTAGCGGGGGGGCCGGAGGAGACCCAGTACTTC.

This clonotype showed up just a few times. The J gene is TRBJ1-2, the V gene TRBV10-3, with unresolved D. Trimming pared 2 bases from V and 11 bases from J, leaving 12 bases between. CDR3 length equals 12 residues. CDR1 is ENHRY, CDR2 SYGVKD, per germline. The DNA for the CDR3 is TGTGCCATCAGTGAGAATCGGGCCACTTACACCTTC. Translated: CAISENRATYTF.

V is TRBV7-2 and J is TRBJ2-7; the D gene is possibly TRBD1 (5 bases). Germline CDR1 is SGHTA and CDR2 is FQGNSA. The V and J ends lost 3 bases and 3 bases respectively, with 15 bases between them. CDR3 size: 15 residues. The DNA for the CDR3 is TGTGCCAGCAGCTTCCTTTGGGGCCTCAACTACGAGCAGTACTTC. As protein: CASSFLWGLNYEQYF.

This clonotype was detected only a few times. The V gene is TRBV25-1, the J gene TRBJ1-2; no clear D gene. The CDR3 consists of 12 residues. The V gene lost 5 bases and the J gene lost 8 bases, with 12 bases spanning the gap. Germline CDR1 MGHDK, CDR2 SYGVNS. The CDR3: CASSWIKSGYTF. The CDR3 nucleotides read TGTGCCAGCAGTTGGATTAAGAGCGGCTACACCTTC.

This clonotype came up a few times. DNA for the CDR3: TGTGCCAGCAGCTTGCTCCGGGACAGCTCTGGAAACACCATATATTTT. Translating gives CASSLLRDSSGNTIYF. The chain carries TRBV5-5 and TRBJ1-3; the match to TRBD1 covers 7 bases. Germline assignment: CDR1 SGHKS and CDR2 YYEKEE (reference sequence). V trimming: 1 base; J trimming: 0 bases; junction bases outside the gene matches: 4. The CDR3 is 16 amino acids.

The V call is TRBV11-1, the J call TRBJ2-6, with 8 positions matching TRBD1. The CDR3 totals 17 residues. Per germline, CDR1 SGHAT and CDR2 FQDESV (reference sequence). Trimming cost V 3 bases and J 0 bases; bases outside gene matches: 4. The CDR3: CASSFWDRHSGANVLTF. Written as DNA, the CDR3 is TGTGCCAGCAGCTTTTGGGACAGGCACTCTGGGGCCAACGTCCTGACTTTC. The variable domain in full, completed from reference TRBV11-1 and TRBJ2-6, reads EAEVAQSPRYKITEKSQAVAFWCDPISGHATLYWYRQILGQGPELLVQFQDESVVDDSQLPKDRFSAERLKGVDSTLKIQPAELGDSAMYLCASSFWDRHSGANVLTFGAGSRLTVL.

This clonotype has just a few counts. The chain carries TRBV18 and TRBJ2-4, with TRBD1 matching over 10 bases. Unmatched junction bases numbered 8, after V lost 2 bases and J lost 4 bases. There are 17 residues in the CDR3. Germline V CDR1 and CDR2: KGHSH, LQKENI. The CDR3 spells CASSPIPGQGTKNIQYF. Written as DNA, the CDR3 is TGTGCCAGCTCACCAATTCCGGGACAGGGGACAAAAAACATTCAGTACTTC.

This clonotype was seen more than once but under ten times. The rearrangement links TRBV7-2 to TRBJ2-7; 7 bases map to TRBD1. V shed 5 bases, J shed 7 bases, and the junction held 8 bases outside the gene matches. The CDR3 is 13 residues long. CDR1 SGHTA and CDR2 FQGNSA come from the germline V gene. CDR3 sequence (DNA): TGTGCCAGCAGCCCAATGGGACAGAGGGAGCAGTACTTC. Its protein product is CASSPMGQREQYF.

The CDR3 region has the DNA TGTGCCAGCAGTGAAGGGACGGAAAAACTGTTTTTT. Translation: CASSEGTEKLFF. The rearrangement uses TRBV2 and TRBJ1-4; D unclear. The CDR3 consists of 12 residues. V lost 1 base and J 8 bases, leaving 5 bases between the germline ends. In germline, CDR1 is SNHLY, CDR2 FYNNEI.

This clonotype occurred a few times. The chain has TRBV6-5 and TRBJ1-2; D gene unclear. The CDR3 runs to 11 residues. CDR1 and CDR2 (germline): MNHEY, SVGAGI. The V and J ends lost 6 bases and 4 bases respectively, with 6 bases between them. For the CDR3, the DNA is TGTGCCAGCAGCGGCCTCTATGGCTACACCTTC. It codes for CASSGLYGYTF.

This clonotype came up many times. This sequence joins TRBV12-3 or TRBV12-4 and TRBJ2-1, with 8 bases aligning to TRBD1. The CDR3 has 16 residues. J was trimmed by 4 bases and V by 5 bases; bases with no gene match: 10. The CDR3 here is CASSPDRGPGYNEQFF. The CDR3 coding sequence is TGTGCCAGCAGTCCCGACAGGGGCCCAGGGTACAATGAGCAGTTCTTC.

This chain uses TRBV5-5 with TRBJ1-4; D not resolved. Germline V gene data show CDR1 as SGHKS and CDR2 as YYEKEE (reference sequence). The CDR3 length is 13 residues. The germline V and J ends were trimmed by 6 bases and 0 bases, with 6 bases remaining between them. This CDR3 is CASKPATNEKLFF. The CDR3 region has the DNA TGTGCCAGCAAACCCGCAACTAATGAAAAACTGTTTTTT.

The chain links TRBV12-3 or TRBV12-4 to TRBJ1-4; perhaps TRBD1 as D (6 bases). The CDR3 has 16 residues. V gave up 2 bases and J gave up 7 bases, with 17 bases separating them. CDR3 sequence: CASSLRLGRGGEKLFF. The CDR3 region has the DNA TGTGCCAGCAGTTTACGTCTGGGTAGGGGGGGTGAAAAACTGTTTTTT.

The V and J genes are TRBV5-4 and TRBJ2-2; D gene uncertain. The CDR3 runs to 13 residues. The germline gives CDR1 SGHNT, CDR2 YYREEE (reference sequence). The germline V and J ends were trimmed by 3 bases and 4 bases, with 7 bases remaining between them. The CDR3 region has the DNA TGTGCCAGCAGCTGCCATTGCACCGGGGAGCTGTTTTTT. Protein product: CASSCHCTGELFF. Looking up the rest from reference TRBV5-4 and TRBJ2-2 gives the full variable domain: ETGVTQSPTHLIKTRGQQVTLRCSSQSGHNTVSWYQQALGQGPQFIFQYYREEENGRGNFPPRFSGLQFPNYSSELNVNALELDDSALYLCASSCHCTGELFFGEGSRLTVL.

This chain links TRBV7-9 with TRBJ1-2; D is uncertain. Germline CDR1 SEHNR, CDR2 FQNEAQ (reference sequence). Between the trimmed V and J ends, which lost 2 bases and 3 bases, there was a span of 10 bases. CDR3 length equals 14 residues. CDR3 sequence (DNA): TGTGCCAGCAGCTTATTATCAGTAGACTATGGCTACACCTTC. Residues: CASSLLSVDYGYTF.

The chain recombines TRBV18 with TRBJ1-1; the match to TRBD1 covers 7 bases. The CDR3 loop spans 13 amino acids. With 3 bases clipped from V and 7 bases from J, the junction kept 5 bases outside the gene matches. The germline V gene has CDR1 KGHSH and CDR2 LQKENI. In nucleotides, the CDR3 is TGTGCCAGCTCACCTGGGGACAGACTTGAAGCTTTCTTT. This codes for CASSPGDRLEAFF.

The chain recombines TRBV5-5 with TRBJ2-3, with 9 bases aligning to TRBD1. The CDR3 spans 15 residues. Germline trimming cut 4 bases from V and 4 bases from J; bases unmatched to any gene: 7. Germline CDR1 is SGHKS and CDR2 is YYEKEE (reference sequence). The chain's CDR3 is CASSPRQGVADTQYF. For the CDR3, the DNA is TGTGCCAGCAGCCCTCGACAGGGGGTGGCAGATACGCAGTATTTT. The full variable domain, in which reference TRBV5-5 and TRBJ2-3 provide the parts outside the CDR3, is DAGVTQSPTHLIKTRGQQVTLRCSPISGHKSVSWYQQVLGQGPQFIFQYYEKEERGRGNFPDRFSARQFPNYSSELNVNALLLGDSALYLCASSPRQGVADTQYFGPGTRLTVL.

The V call is TRBV3-1, the J call TRBJ2-1; tentative D call: TRBD2 (5 bases). This CDR3 comprises 16 residues. Per germline, CDR1 LGHDT and CDR2 YNNKEL (reference sequence). V dropped 4 bases and J dropped 0 bases, with 13 bases sitting between them. CDR3 nucleotides: TGTGCCAGCAGCCGGCGGTTGGGGAGCTCCTACAATGAGCAGTTCTTC. It yields the protein CASSRRLGSSYNEQFF.

There are a few counts of this clonotype. The V and J genes are TRBV12-3 or TRBV12-4 and TRBJ1-6; possibly TRBD1 for D (6 bases). The CDR3 has 13 residues. Trimming pared 6 bases from V and 9 bases from J, leaving 12 bases between. CDR3 region: CASRRGGSSPLHF. The CDR3 nucleotides are TGTGCCAGCAGAAGAGGGGGTAGTTCACCCCTCCACTTT.

This chain uses TRBV29-1 with TRBJ2-5; D not resolved. The CDR3 is 15 amino acids. V was shortened by 4 bases and J by 7 bases, with 22 bases between the two germline ends. Germline CDR1 and CDR2: SQVTM and ANQGSEA. The CDR3 is CSVAVVDFRRGTQYF. For the CDR3, the DNA is TGCAGCGTTGCGGTAGTGGATTTTCGTCGTGGGACCCAGTACTTC.